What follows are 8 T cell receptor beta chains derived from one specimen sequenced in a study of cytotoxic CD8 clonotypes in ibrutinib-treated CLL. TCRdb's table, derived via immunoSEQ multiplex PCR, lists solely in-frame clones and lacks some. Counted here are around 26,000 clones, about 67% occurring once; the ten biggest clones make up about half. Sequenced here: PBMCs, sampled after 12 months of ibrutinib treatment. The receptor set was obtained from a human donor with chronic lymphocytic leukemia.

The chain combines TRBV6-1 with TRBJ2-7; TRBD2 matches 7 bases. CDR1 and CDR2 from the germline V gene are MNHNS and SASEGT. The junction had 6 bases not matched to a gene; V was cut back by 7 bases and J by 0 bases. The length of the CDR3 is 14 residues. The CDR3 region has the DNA TGTGCCAGCACCCTAGAGCGGGGCTCCTACGAGCAGTACTTC. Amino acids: CASTLERGSYEQYF.

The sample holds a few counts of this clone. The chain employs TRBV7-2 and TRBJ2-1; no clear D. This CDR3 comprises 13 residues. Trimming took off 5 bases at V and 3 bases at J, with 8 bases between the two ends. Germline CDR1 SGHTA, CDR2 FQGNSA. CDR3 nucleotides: TGTGCCAGCAGCGCCTTATACTACAATGAGCAGTTCTTC. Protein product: CASSALYYNEQFF.

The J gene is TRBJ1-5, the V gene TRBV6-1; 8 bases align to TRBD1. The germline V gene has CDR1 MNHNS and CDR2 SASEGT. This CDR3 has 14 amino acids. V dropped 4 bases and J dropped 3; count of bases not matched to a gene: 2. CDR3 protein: CASSATGVNQPQHF. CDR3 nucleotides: TGTGCCAGCAGTGCGACAGGGGTCAATCAGCCCCAGCATTTT.

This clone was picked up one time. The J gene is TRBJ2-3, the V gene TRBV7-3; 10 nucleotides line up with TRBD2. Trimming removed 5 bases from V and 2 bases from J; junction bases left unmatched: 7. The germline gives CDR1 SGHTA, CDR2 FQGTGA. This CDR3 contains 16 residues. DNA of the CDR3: TGTGCCAGCAGCCCTACTAGCGGGATTTCCACAGATACGCAGTATTTT. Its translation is CASSPTSGISTDTQYF.

In DNA form, the CDR3 reads TGTGCCAGCAGAATTGGGTGGAGCACAGATACGCAGTATTTT. Translating it yields CASRIGWSTDTQYF. The genes are TRBV27 and TRBJ2-3; D is unclear. Germline CDR1 reads MNHEY; CDR2 reads SMNVEV (reference sequence). Trimming pared 6 bases from V and 0 bases from J, leaving 10 bases between. This CDR3 is 14 amino acids long.

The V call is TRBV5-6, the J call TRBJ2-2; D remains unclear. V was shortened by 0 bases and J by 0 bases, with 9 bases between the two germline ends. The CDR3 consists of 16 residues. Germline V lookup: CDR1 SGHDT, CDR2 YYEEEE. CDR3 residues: CASSLVSAANTGELFF. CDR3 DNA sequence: TGTGCCAGCAGCTTGGTGTCCGCCGCGAACACCGGGGAGCTGTTTTTT.

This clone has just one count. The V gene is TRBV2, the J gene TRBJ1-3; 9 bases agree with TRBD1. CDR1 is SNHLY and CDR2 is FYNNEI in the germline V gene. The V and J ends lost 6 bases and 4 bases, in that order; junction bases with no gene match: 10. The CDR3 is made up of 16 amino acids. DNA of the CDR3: TGTGCCAGCAGGATCCCGGACAGGGGAGGCGGAAACACCATATATTTT. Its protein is CASRIPDRGGGNTIYF. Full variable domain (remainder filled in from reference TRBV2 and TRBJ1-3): EPEVTQTPSHQVTQMGQEVILRCVPISNHLYFYWYRQILGQKVEFLVSFYNNEISEKSEIFDDQFSVERPDGSNFTLKIRSTKLEDSAMYFCASRIPDRGGGNTIYFGEGSWLTVV.

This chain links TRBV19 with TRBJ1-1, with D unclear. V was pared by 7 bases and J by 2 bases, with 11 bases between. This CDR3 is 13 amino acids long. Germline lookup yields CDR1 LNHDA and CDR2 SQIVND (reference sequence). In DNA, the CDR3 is TGTGCCAGTATCGGAGTCCCTAACACTGAAGCTTTCTTT. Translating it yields CASIGVPNTEAFF.